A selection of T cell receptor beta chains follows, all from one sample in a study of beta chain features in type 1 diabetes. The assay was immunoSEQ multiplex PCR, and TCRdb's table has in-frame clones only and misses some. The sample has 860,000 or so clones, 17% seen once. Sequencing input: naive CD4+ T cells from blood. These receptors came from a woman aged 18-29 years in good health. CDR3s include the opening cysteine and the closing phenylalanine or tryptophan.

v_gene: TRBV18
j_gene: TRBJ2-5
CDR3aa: CASSPRQGRSLLETQYF

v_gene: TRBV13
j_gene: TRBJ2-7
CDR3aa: CASSPGGPYEQYF

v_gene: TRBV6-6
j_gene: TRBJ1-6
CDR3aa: CASTGGLNSPLHF

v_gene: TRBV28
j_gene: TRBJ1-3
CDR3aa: CASSFAQGVNTIYF

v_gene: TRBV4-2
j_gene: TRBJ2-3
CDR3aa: CASSQEAVSPDTQYF

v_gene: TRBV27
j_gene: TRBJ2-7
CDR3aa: CASSLARSYEQYF

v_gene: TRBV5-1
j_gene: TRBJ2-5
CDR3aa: CASRVGGRETQYF

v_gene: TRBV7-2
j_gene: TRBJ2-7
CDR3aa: CASSLMGQGLYEQYF

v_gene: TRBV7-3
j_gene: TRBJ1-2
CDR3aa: CASSDSGQGYTF

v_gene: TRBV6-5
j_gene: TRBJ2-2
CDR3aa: CASSRGRFTGELFF

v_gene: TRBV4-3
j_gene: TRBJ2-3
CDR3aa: CASSPAKIQLSDTQYF

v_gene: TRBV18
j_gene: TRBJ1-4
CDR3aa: CASSPRTDEGEKLFF

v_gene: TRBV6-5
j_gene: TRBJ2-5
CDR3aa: CASTTLGGTQYF

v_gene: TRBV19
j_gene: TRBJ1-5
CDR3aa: CASTISGGKPQHF

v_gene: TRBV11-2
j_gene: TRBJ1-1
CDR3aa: CASNSPGVNTEAFF

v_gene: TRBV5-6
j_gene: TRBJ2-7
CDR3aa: CASSLEGWGNEQYF

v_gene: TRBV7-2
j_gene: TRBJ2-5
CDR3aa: CASSDVRDSLGETQYF

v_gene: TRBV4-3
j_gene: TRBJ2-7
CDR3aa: CASSQDTVYEQYF

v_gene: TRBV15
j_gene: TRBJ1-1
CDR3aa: CATSSEGVLLSMNTEAFF

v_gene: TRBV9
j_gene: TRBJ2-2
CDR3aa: CASSYRGLGTGELFF

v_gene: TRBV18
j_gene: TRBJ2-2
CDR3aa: CASSPLVNTGELFF

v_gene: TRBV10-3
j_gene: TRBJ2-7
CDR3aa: CATLKREGGDEQYF

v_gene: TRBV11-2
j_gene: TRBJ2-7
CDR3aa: CASSSQTGTYEQYF

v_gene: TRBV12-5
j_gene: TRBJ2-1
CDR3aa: CASGRGEGGKFF

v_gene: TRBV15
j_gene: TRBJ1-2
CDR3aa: CATSSYTGFGYTF

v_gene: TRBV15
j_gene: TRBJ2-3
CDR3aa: CATSSGRGSTDTQYF